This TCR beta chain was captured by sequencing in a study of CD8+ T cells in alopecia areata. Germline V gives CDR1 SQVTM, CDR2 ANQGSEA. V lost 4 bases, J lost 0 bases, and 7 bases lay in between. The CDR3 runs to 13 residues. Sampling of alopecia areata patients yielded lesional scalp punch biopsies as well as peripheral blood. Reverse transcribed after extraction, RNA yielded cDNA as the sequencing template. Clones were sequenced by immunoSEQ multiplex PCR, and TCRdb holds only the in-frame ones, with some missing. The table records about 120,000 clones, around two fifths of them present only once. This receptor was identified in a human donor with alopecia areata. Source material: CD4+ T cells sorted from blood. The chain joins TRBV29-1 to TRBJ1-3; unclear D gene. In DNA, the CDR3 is TGCAGCGTTGGTCAGGCCTCTGGAAACACCATATATTTT. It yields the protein CSVGQASGNTIYF.